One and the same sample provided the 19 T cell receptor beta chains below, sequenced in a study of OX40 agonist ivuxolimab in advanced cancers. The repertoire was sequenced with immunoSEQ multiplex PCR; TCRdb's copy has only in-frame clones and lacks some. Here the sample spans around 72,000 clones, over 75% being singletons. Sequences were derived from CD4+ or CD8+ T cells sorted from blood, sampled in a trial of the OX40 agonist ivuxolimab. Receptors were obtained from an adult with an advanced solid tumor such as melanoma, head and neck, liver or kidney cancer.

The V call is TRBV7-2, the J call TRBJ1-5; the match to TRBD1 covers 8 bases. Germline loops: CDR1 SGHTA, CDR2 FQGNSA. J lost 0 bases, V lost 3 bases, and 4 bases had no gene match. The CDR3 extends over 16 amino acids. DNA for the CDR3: TGTGCCAGCAGCTTTGGGACAGGCAATAGCAATCAGCCCCAGCATTTT. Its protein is CASSFGTGNSNQPQHF.

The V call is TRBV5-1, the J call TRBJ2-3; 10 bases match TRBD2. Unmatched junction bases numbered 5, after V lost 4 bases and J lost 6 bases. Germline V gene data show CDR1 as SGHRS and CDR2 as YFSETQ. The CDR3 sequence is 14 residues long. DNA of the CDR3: TGCGCCAGCAGCCCCGGACTAGCGGCGGATACGCAGTATTTT. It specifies CASSPGLAADTQYF.

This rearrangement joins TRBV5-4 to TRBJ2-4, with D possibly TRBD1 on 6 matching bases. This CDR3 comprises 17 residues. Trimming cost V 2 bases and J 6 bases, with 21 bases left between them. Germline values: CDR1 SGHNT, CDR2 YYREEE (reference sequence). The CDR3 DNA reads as TGTGCCAGCAGCTTAGGAAACAGGGTCCCCCAATTAAACATTCAGTACTTC. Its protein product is CASSLGNRVPQLNIQYF.

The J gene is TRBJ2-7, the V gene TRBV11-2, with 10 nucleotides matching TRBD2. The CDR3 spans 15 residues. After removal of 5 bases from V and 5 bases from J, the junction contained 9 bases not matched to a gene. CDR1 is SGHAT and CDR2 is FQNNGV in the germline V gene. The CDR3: CASSHPGTSVHEQYF. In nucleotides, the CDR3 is TGTGCCAGCAGCCACCCAGGGACTAGCGTACACGAGCAGTACTTC.

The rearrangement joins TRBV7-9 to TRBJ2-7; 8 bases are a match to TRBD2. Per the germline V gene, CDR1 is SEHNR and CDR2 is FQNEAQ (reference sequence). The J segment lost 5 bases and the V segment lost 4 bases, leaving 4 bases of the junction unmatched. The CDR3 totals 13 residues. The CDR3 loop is CASSYSGNDEQYF. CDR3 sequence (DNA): TGTGCCAGCAGCTATAGCGGGAACGACGAGCAGTACTTC.

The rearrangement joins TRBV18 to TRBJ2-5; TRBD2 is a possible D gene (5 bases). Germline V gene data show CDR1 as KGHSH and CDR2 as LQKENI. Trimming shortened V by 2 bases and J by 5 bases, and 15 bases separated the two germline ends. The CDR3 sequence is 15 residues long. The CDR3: CASSPSEGVRETQYF. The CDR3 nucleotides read TGTGCCAGCTCACCATCTGAGGGAGTTAGGGAGACCCAGTACTTC.

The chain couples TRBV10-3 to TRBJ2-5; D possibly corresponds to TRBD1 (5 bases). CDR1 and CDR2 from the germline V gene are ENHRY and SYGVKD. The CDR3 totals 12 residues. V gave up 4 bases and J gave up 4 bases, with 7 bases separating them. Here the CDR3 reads CAISGQGETQYF. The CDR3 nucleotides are TGTGCCATCAGTGGTCAGGGAGAGACCCAGTACTTC.

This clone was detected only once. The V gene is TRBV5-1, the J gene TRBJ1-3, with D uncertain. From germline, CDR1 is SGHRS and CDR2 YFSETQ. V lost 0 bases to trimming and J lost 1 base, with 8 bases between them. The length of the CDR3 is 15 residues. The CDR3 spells CASSLDWESGNTIYF. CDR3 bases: TGCGCCAGCAGCTTGGACTGGGAATCTGGAAACACCATATATTTT.

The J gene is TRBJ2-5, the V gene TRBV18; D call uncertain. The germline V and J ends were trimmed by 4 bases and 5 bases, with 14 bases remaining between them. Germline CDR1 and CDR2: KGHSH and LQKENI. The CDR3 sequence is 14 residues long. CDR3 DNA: TGTGCCAGCTCACTCCAGAGAGGTTTGGAGACCCAGTACTTC. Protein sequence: CASSLQRGLETQYF.

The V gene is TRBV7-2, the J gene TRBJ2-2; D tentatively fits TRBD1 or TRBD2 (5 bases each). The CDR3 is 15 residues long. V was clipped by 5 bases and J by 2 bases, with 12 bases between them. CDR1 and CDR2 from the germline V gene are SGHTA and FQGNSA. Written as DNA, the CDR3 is TGTGCCAGCAGCCACGGGACGGCCAACACCGGGGAGCTGTTTTTT. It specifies CASSHGTANTGELFF.

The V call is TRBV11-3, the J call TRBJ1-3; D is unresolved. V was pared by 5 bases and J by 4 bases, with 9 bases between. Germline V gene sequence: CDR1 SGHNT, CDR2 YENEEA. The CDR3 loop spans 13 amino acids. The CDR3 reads CASSADRGNTIYF. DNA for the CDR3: TGTGCCAGCAGCGCGGACCGGGGAAACACCATATATTTT.

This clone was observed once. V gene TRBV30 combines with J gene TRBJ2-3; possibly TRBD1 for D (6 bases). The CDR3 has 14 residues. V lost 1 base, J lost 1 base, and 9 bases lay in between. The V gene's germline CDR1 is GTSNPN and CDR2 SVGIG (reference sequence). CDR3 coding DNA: TGTGCCTGGAGTGGTAACAGGGGCACAGATACGCAGTATTTT. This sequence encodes CAWSGNRGTDTQYF. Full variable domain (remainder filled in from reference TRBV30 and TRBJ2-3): SQTIHQWPATLVQPVGSPLSLECTVEGTSNPNLYWYRQAAGRGLQLLFYSVGIGQISSEVPQNLSASRPQDRQFILSSKKLLLSDSGFYLCAWSGNRGTDTQYFGPGTRLTVL.

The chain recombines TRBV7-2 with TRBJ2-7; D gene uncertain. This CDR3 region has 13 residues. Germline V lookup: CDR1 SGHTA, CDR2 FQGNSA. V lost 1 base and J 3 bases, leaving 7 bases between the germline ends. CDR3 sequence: CASSLDSLYEQYV. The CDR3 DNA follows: TGTGCCAGCAGCTTAGACAGCCTCTACGAGCAGTACGTC.

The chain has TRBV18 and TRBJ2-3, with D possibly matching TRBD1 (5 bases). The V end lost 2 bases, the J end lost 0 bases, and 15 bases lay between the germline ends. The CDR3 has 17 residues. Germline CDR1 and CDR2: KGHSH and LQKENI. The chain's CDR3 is CASSPSVSRASTDTQYF. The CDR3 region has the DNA TGTGCCAGCTCACCATCAGTCAGCAGGGCTAGCACAGATACGCAGTATTTT. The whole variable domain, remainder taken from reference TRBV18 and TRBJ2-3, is NAGVMQNPRHLVRRRGQEARLRCSPMKGHSHVYWYRQLPEEGLKFMVYLQKENIIDESGMPKERFSAEFPKEGPSILRIQQVVRGDSAAYFCASSPSVSRASTDTQYFGPGTRLTVL.

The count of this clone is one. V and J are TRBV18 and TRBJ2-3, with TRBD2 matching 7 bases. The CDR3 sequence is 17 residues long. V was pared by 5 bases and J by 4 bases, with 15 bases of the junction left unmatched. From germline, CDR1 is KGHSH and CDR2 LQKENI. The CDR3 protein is CASSSLRPRESADTQYF. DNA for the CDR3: TGTGCCAGCTCATCCCTCCGTCCGCGGGAGAGTGCAGATACGCAGTATTTT.

CDR3 DNA: TGCGCCAGCAGCTTGTCCACAGGGGGCTACGAGCAGTACTTC. It codes for CASSLSTGGYEQYF. This chain connects TRBV5-1 to TRBJ2-7; 8 nucleotides align to TRBD1. CDR1 and CDR2 from the germline V gene are SGHRS and YFSETQ. The CDR3 loop spans 14 amino acids. J was trimmed by 3 bases and V by 1 base; bases with no gene match: 3.

The CDR3 protein is CASRRTSGGYEQYF. CDR3 DNA sequence: TGTGCCAGCAGGAGGACTAGCGGGGGGTACGAGCAGTACTTC. The V gene is TRBV2, the J gene TRBJ2-5; 14 positions match TRBD2. The end of the DNA fits TRBJ2-7 better, so the J call may be wrong. This CDR3 comprises 14 residues. Germline V gene data show CDR1 as SNHLY and CDR2 as FYNNEI.

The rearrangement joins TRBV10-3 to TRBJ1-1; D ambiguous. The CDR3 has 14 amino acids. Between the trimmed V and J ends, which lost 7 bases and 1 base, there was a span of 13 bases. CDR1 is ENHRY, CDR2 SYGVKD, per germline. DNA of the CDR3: TGTGCCATCATACTGGGCAGTTCGAACACTGAAGCTTTCTTT. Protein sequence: CAIILGSSNTEAFF.

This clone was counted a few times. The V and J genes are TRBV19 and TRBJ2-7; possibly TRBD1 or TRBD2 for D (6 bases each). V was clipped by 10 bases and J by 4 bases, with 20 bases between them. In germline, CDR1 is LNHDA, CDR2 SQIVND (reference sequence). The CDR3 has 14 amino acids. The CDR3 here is CATMDTGGGYEQYF. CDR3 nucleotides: TGTGCCACTATGGACACAGGAGGGGGATACGAGCAGTACTTC.